These T cell receptor beta chains were read from a single sample in a study of cytomegalovirus exposure and HLA in healthy donors. Clones were sequenced by immunoSEQ multiplex PCR, and TCRdb holds only the in-frame ones, with some missing. The table has some 210,000 clones, 75% to 90% seen once. Sequences were obtained from PBMCs. Source of these receptors: a young man in good health and CMV-seronegative. CDR3s include the opening cysteine and the closing phenylalanine or tryptophan. D genes are given only for firm matches. Expanded clones are given a class, and other clones once, few, many or no size at all.

length,V,J,D,size,CDR3,DNA
11,TRBV2,TRBJ1-1,NA,NA,CETDTNTEAFF,TGTGAAACAGACACGAACACTGAAGCTTTCTTT
15,TRBV27,TRBJ2-3,TRBD2,NA,CASSLLTSPPDTQYF,TGTGCCAGCAGTTTACTGACTAGCCCCCCAGATACGCAGTATTTT
14,TRBV18,TRBJ2-4,NA,NA,CASQRELAKNIQYF,TGTGCCAGTCAAAGAGAACTAGCCAAAAACATTCAGTACTTC
15,TRBV5-6,TRBJ1-3,TRBD1,NA,CASSRDRNSGNTIYF,TGTGCCAGCAGCCGGGACAGAAACTCTGGAAACACCATATATTTT
14,TRBV10-2,TRBJ1-5,NA,NA,CASQEPRWLQPQHF,TGCGCCAGCCAAGAGCCGAGGTGGTTACAGCCCCAGCATTTT
15,TRBV9,TRBJ2-1,TRBD2,NA,CASSDGTSVYNEQFF,TGTGCCAGCAGCGACGGGACTAGCGTCTACAATGAGCAGTTCTTC
16,TRBV4-1,TRBJ2-7,NA,few,CASSQDSTGLFYEQYF,TGCGCCAGCAGCCAAGACAGCACAGGATTGTTCTACGAGCAGTACTTC
16,TRBV5-1,TRBJ1-3,NA,few,CASSHNGRGSGNTIYF,TGCGCCAGCAGCCACAATGGCCGGGGATCTGGAAACACCATATATTTT
16,TRBV5-1,TRBJ2-1,TRBD2,NA,CASSLAGLAPYNEQFF,TGCGCCAGCAGCTTGGCGGGACTAGCGCCCTACAATGAGCAGTTCTTC
17,TRBV28,TRBJ1-2,TRBD1,NA,CASSLAGRGRIGYGYTF,TGTGCCAGCAGTTTAGCTGGCAGGGGGCGCATAGGGTATGGCTACACCTTC
14,TRBV5-4,TRBJ2-1,TRBD1,NA,CASSLPTGGREQFF,TGTGCCAGCAGCTTGCCCACAGGGGGCAGGGAGCAGTTCTTC
13,TRBV6-5,TRBJ2-1,NA,NA,CASTHPGTNEQFF,TGTGCCAGCACCCACCCCGGGACTAATGAGCAGTTCTTC